The 3 T cell receptor beta chains listed next were all sequenced from one sample in a study of shared clonotypes between healthy human individuals. TCRdb's copy holds only in-frame clones and misses some; the assay was immunoSEQ multiplex PCR. The sample has over 1.5 million clones, 98% seen once. Sequences were obtained from naive CD4+ T cells sorted from blood. The subset is: CD45RA+ positively selected. The origin of the receptors is a man younger than 40 in good health.

The chain uses TRBV5-1 and TRBJ2-1; 7 bases agree with TRBD2. The length of the CDR3 is 17 residues. Losses at the gene ends were 3 bases for V and 3 bases for J; bases not matched to a gene: 12. The germline V gene has CDR1 SGHRS and CDR2 YFSETQ. The CDR3 is CASSSTGGGGSYNEQFF. In DNA form, the CDR3 reads TGCGCCAGCAGCTCCACTGGGGGTGGCGGGAGCTACAATGAGCAGTTCTTC.

The chain employs TRBV7-9 and TRBJ2-3; no clear D. V was cut by 7 bases and J by 2 bases, with 16 bases left in between. The CDR3 spans 15 residues. CDR1 and CDR2 (germline): SEHNR, FQNEAQ (reference sequence). The DNA for the CDR3 is TGTGCCAGCACCCCGGACCTGAAGGACACAGATACGCAGTATTTT. It specifies CASTPDLKDTDTQYF. Drawing the rest from reference TRBV7-9 and TRBJ2-3, the complete variable domain is DTGVSQNPRHKITKRGQNVTFRCDPISEHNRLYWYRQTLGQGPEFLTYFQNEAQLEKSRLLSDRFSAERPKGSFSTLEIQRTEQGDSAMYLCASTPDLKDTDTQYFGPGTRLTVL.

The J gene is TRBJ1-4, the V gene TRBV28, with D unclear. CDR1 and CDR2 (germline): MDHEN, SYDVKM. Trimming pared 7 bases from V and 9 bases from J, leaving 21 bases between. The CDR3 spans 15 residues. In DNA, the CDR3 is TGTGCCAGCAAGGATAGTCTCTCCTTTAACCAAAAACTGTTTTTT. The encoded protein is CASKDSLSFNQKLFF.